The rows below give T cell receptor beta chains drawn from one sample of a study of ipilimumab plus nivolumab after autologous stem cell transplantation. Repertoires were generated with immunoSEQ multiplex PCR, while TCRdb's copy carries only in-frame clones and drops some. The sample yields tens of thousands of clones, roughly 70% seen once. Specimen: PBMCs, collected in a trial of ipilimumab plus nivolumab as post-transplant consolidation. The origin of the receptors is a male donor with diffuse large B-cell lymphoma. The CDR3 runs from the conserved cysteine through the conserved F or W. The order of the fields is V gene, clone size, D gene, J gene, CDR3 protein, CDR3 DNA. D genes are given only for firm matches. Clone size is not always given. Where it is, it says once, few, many or a class for expanded clones.

TRBV19	NA	NA	TRBJ1-5	CASSINGGLGQPQHF	TGTGCCAGTAGTATAAACGGGGGTTTGGGTCAGCCCCAGCATTTT
TRBV5-1	medium-sized	TRBD2	TRBJ2-2	CASSDSGRADTGELFF	TGCGCCAGCAGTGATAGCGGGAGGGCAGACACCGGGGAGCTGTTTTTT
TRBV11-3	NA	TRBD1	TRBJ1-1	CASSPGQENTEAFF	TGTGCCAGCAGCCCAGGACAGGAGAACACTGAAGCTTTCTTT
TRBV2	NA	TRBD2	TRBJ2-3	CASRGTSGDTDTQYF	TGTGCCAGCAGAGGGACTAGCGGAGACACAGATACGCAGTATTTT
TRBV28	once	TRBD1	TRBJ1-2	CASSLSRGRSNYGYTF	TGTGCCAGCAGTTTGAGCAGGGGGAGGTCTAACTATGGCTACACCTTC
TRBV19	NA	NA	TRBJ2-3	CASCPRFGTDTQYF	TGTGCCAGTTGCCCGAGGTTCGGCACAGATACGCAGTATTTT
TRBV5-6	NA	NA	TRBJ2-3	CASLRQGTTDTQYF	TGTGCCAGCCTCCGGCAGGGGACTACAGATACGCAGTATTTT
TRBV14	NA	NA	TRBJ1-2	CASSQDSRLARNANYGYTF	TGTGCCAGCAGCCAAGATTCAAGACTGGCACGGAACGCTAACTATGGCTACACCTTC
TRBV19	NA	TRBD2	TRBJ2-5	CASRRTRSGETQYF	TGTGCCAGTAGGAGGACTAGAAGTGGTGAGACCCAGTACTTC
TRBV12-5	NA	NA	TRBJ1-3	CASGGLSEGTIYF	TGTGCTAGTGGGGGACTGTCTGAGGGCACCATATATTTT
TRBV7-3	NA	TRBD2	TRBJ2-1	CASSISGSVYNEQFF	TGTGCCAGCAGCATCAGCGGGAGTGTCTACAATGAGCAGTTCTTC
TRBV19	few	TRBD1	TRBJ2-7	CASSPTGDEQYF	TGTGCCAGTAGCCCGACAGGGGACGAGCAGTACTTC
TRBV11-3	NA	NA	TRBJ2-1	CASSLGGGHSYNEQFF	TGTGCCAGCAGCTTAGGGGGCGGGCACTCCTACAATGAGCAGTTCTTC
TRBV11-2	NA	TRBD1	TRBJ2-7	CASSTKTGAKPYEQYF	TGTGCCAGCAGCACCAAAACAGGGGCGAAGCCCTACGAGCAGTACTTC
TRBV18	NA	NA	TRBJ1-5	CASSPRGTDQPQHF	TGTGCCAGCTCACCACGGGGTACGGATCAGCCCCAGCATTTT
TRBV5-1	NA	TRBD1	TRBJ2-7	CASSLGDRVGEQYF	TGCGCCAGCAGCTTGGGGGACAGGGTGGGCGAGCAGTACTTC
TRBV4-2	NA	NA	TRBJ2-7	CASSHPSAIYEQYF	TGTGCCAGCAGCCATCCTAGCGCCATCTACGAGCAGTACTTC
TRBV1	NA	NA	TRBJ2-5	CTSSQEGLRYQETQYF	TGCACCAGCAGCCAAGAAGGACTTAGGTACCAAGAGACCCAGTACTTC
TRBV30	NA	TRBD1	TRBJ2-5	CAWEGGGPETQYF	TGTGCCTGGGAAGGGGGCGGCCCAGAGACCCAGTACTTC
TRBV19	NA	NA	TRBJ2-3	CASSNPSGAGRDTQYF	TGTGCCAGTAGCAACCCCTCCGGGGCAGGGAGGGATACGCAGTATTTT
TRBV19	NA	TRBD2	TRBJ2-1	CASSIDLAGMAEQFF	TGTGCCAGTAGTATAGATTTAGCGGGGATGGCGGAGCAGTTCTTC
TRBV19	NA	NA	TRBJ1-3	CASSIGQGNTIYF	TGTGCCAGTAGTATTGGGCAGGGAAACACCATATATTTT
TRBV11-3	NA	NA	TRBJ1-4	CASSRPGLLEKLFF	TGTGCCAGCAGCCGACCCGGGCTGTTAGAAAAACTGTTTTTT
TRBV28	NA	NA	TRBJ1-5	CASSFDGRGNQPQHF	TGTGCCAGCAGTTTTGACGGCAGGGGAAATCAGCCCCAGCATTTT
TRBV7-2	NA	NA	TRBJ1-6	CASSLSAGPYNSPLHF	TGTGCCAGCAGCTTATCAGCAGGCCCGTATAATTCACCCCTCCACTTT
TRBV27	NA	TRBD1	TRBJ2-3	CASSLQGQGGNTDTQYF	TGTGCCAGCAGTTTACAAGGACAGGGTGGCAACACAGATACGCAGTATTTT
TRBV11-2	NA	TRBD2	TRBJ2-1	CASSLTSGSYNEQFF	TGTGCCAGCAGCTTGACTAGCGGGTCCTACAATGAGCAGTTCTTC
TRBV14	few	TRBD1	TRBJ1-2	CASSPLTGRDYGYTF	TGTGCCAGCAGCCCCTTGACAGGGAGGGACTATGGCTACACCTTC
TRBV7-7	NA	TRBD2	TRBJ2-2	CASSLGGGEAGELFF	TGTGCTAGCAGCTTAGGCGGGGGTGAGGCCGGGGAGCTGTTTTTT
TRBV30	NA	TRBD2	TRBJ2-3	CAWSSGVSTDTQYF	TGTGCCTGGTCTAGCGGGGTTTCGACAGATACGCAGTATTTT
TRBV29-1	few	TRBD1	TRBJ2-5	CSVAEGTGEETQYF	TGCAGCGTTGCAGAAGGGACAGGGGAAGAGACCCAGTACTTC
TRBV7-8	NA	NA	TRBJ2-5	CASSLSVRETQYF	TGTGCCAGCAGCTTATCAGTACGGGAGACCCAGTACTTC
TRBV7-9	NA	NA	TRBJ2-1	CASSLGGYSYNEQFF	TGTGCCAGCAGCTTAGGGGGGTACTCCTACAATGAGCAGTTCTTC
TRBV11-2	NA	NA	TRBJ2-5	CASIGGGVKETQYF	TGTGCCAGCATAGGGGGCGGGGTTAAAGAGACCCAGTACTTC
TRBV30	few	NA	TRBJ2-5	CAWSPGGVWRTQYF	TGTGCCTGGAGTCCGGGGGGCGTTTGGCGGACCCAGTACTTC
TRBV19	NA	NA	TRBJ1-1	CASKSGGRNTEAFF	TGTGCCAGTAAGTCCGGGGGCCGGAACACTGAAGCTTTCTTT
TRBV7-8	NA	TRBD1	TRBJ1-1	CASSTGGQVAFF	TGTGCCAGCAGCACGGGAGGACAGGTGGCTTTCTTT
TRBV11-2	NA	TRBD2	TRBJ2-3	CASSFTLAGGGTDTQYF	TGTGCCAGCAGCTTCACACTAGCGGGCGGGGGCACAGATACGCAGTATTTT
TRBV27	few	NA	TRBJ1-6	CASSRIFRDPNSPLHF	TGTGCCAGCAGTCGAATTTTCCGGGACCCAAATTCACCCCTCCACTTT
TRBV19	NA	TRBD1	TRBJ1-5	CASNRGLNQPQHF	TGTGCCAGTAACAGGGGGCTTAATCAGCCCCAGCATTTT
TRBV2	few	TRBD1	TRBJ1-2	CASTKDRGRIGYGYTF	TGTGCCAGCACTAAGGACAGGGGGCGCATTGGTTATGGCTACACCTTC
TRBV5-1	NA	TRBD1	TRBJ1-3	CASSLGGTGVSGNTIYF	TGCGCCAGCAGCTTGGGTGGGACAGGCGTCTCTGGAAACACCATATATTTT
TRBV5-1	NA	TRBD2	TRBJ2-1	CASSLGSGTSGGARNEQFF	TGCGCCAGCAGCTTGGGGTCCGGGACTAGCGGGGGGGCTAGGAATGAGCAGTTCTTC
TRBV9	few	TRBD1	TRBJ2-7	CASSAVDRVFDEQYF	TGTGCCAGCAGCGCAGTAGACAGGGTGTTCGACGAGCAGTACTTC
TRBV19	NA	NA	TRBJ2-3	CASRPRDTDTQYF	TGTGCCAGTCGTCCCCGAGACACAGATACGCAGTATTTT
TRBV7-7	few	NA	TRBJ2-2	CASRETGNTGELFF	TGTGCTAGCAGGGAAACAGGGAACACCGGGGAGCTGTTTTTT
TRBV5-8	NA	NA	TRBJ2-7	CASSQALADSSYEQYF	TGTGCCAGCAGCCAAGCACTAGCTGATAGCTCCTACGAGCAGTACTTC
TRBV4-2	NA	NA	TRBJ2-5	CASSPRGEAAQETQYF	TGTGCCAGCAGCCCAAGGGGGGAGGCGGCACAAGAGACCCAGTACTTC
TRBV7-9	NA	NA	TRBJ2-5	CANTAGDQETQYF	TGTGCCAACACAGCGGGTGACCAAGAGACCCAGTACTTC
TRBV7-9	many	TRBD1	TRBJ2-7	CASSLPGGSYEQYF	TGTGCCAGCAGCTTACCAGGGGGCTCCTACGAGCAGTACTTC
TRBV7-3	NA	NA	TRBJ2-3	CASSPAETARGDTQYF	TGTGCCAGCAGCCCGGCGGAGACGGCGAGGGGAGATACGCAGTATTTT
TRBV7-6	NA	NA	TRBJ2-7	CASSPGAGAGIAPVDEQYF	TGTGCCAGCAGCCCGGGCGCGGGGGCGGGAATAGCTCCCGTCGACGAGCAGTACTTC
TRBV6-1	few	TRBD1	TRBJ1-2	CASSPTGPRFYGYTF	TGTGCCAGCAGTCCGACAGGGCCCAGATTCTATGGCTACACCTTC
TRBV11-3	NA	NA	TRBJ2-3	CASSFGVAEFTDTQYF	TGTGCCAGCAGCTTTGGGGTAGCGGAATTCACAGATACGCAGTATTTT
TRBV19	few	NA	TRBJ1-2	CASSIGGGVSGYTF	TGTGCCAGTAGTATAGGGGGGGGCGTATCTGGCTACACCTTC